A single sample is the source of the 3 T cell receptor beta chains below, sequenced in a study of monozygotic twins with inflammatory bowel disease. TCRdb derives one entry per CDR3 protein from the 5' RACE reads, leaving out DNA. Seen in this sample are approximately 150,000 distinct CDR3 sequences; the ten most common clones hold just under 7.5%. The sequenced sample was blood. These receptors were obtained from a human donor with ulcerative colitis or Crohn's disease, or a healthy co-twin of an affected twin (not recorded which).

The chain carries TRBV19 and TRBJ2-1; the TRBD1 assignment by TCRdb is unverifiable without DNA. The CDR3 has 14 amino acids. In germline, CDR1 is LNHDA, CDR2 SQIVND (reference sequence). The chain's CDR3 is CASSINKGNNEQFF.

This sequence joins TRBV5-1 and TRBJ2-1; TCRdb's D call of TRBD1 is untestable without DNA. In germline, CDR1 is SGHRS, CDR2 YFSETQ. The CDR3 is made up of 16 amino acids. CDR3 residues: CASRDSGQGPKYEQFF. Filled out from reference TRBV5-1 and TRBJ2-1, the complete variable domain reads KAGVTQTPRYLIKTRGQQVTLSCSPISGHRSVSWYQQTPGQGLQFLFEYFSETQRNKGNFPGRFSGRQFSNSRSEMNVSTLELGDSALYLCASRDSGQGPKYEQFFGPGTRLTVL.

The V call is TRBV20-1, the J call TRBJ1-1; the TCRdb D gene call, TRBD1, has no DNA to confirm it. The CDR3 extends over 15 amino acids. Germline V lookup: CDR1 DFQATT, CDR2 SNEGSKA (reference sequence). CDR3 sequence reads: CSARDVGRGWAEAFF.